This TCR beta chain was observed in a study of cytomegalovirus exposure and HLA in healthy donors. Study-wide context: Ancestry clustering placed roughly 86% of over 300 genotyped donors in the Caucasian-associated cluster.

Study-wide results and caveats: For most TCR sequences rarity was the rule, although some public TCRs occurred in many donors.

Amplification used 60 Vbeta primers and 13 Jbeta primers. Measured with immunoSEQ multiplex PCR; TCRdb has only the in-frame clones, and not every one. The data hold 180,000 or so clones, with 60% to 80% observed a single time. On this clone: Its antigen is currently unknown.

Germline values: CDR1 SGDLS, CDR2 YYNGEE. Trimming took 2 bases from V and 4 from J; bases not matched to a gene: 5. This CDR3 region has 14 residues. The sequence was collected from a man aged 50 or older in good health and CMV-seropositive. This chain joins TRBV9 and TRBJ1-2; 7 nucleotides agree with TRBD1. The sequencing sample was made of PBMCs. In DNA, the CDR3 is TGTGCCAGCAGCGTTACCGGGACAGCCTATGGCTACACCTTC. This sequence encodes CASSVTGTAYGYTF.